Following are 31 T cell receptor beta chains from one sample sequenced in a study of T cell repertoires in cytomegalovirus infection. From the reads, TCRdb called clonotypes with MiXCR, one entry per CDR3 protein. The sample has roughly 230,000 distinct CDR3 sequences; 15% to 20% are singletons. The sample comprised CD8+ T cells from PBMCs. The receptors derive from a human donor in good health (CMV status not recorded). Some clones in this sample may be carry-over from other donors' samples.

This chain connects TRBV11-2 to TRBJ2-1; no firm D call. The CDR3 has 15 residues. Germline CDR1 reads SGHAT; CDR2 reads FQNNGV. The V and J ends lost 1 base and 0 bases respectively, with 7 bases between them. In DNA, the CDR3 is TGTGCCAGCAGCTTAGCGTCCAGCTCCTACAATGAGCAGTTCTTC. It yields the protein CASSLASSSYNEQFF.

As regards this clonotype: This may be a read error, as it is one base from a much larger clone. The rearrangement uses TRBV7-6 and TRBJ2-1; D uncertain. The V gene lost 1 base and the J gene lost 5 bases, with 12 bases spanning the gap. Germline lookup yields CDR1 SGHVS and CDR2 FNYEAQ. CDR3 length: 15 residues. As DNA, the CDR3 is TGTGCCAGCAGCTTAGGAGGATACCCCCACAATGAGCAGTTCTTC. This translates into CASSLGGYPHNEQFF.

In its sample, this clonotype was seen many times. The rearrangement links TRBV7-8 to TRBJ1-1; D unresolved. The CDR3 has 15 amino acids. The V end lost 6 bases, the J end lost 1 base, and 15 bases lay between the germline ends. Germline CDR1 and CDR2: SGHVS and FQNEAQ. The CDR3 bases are TGTGCCAGCAGTCAACCGCAGTCCGGGAACACTGAAGCTTTCTTT. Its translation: CASSQPQSGNTEAFF.

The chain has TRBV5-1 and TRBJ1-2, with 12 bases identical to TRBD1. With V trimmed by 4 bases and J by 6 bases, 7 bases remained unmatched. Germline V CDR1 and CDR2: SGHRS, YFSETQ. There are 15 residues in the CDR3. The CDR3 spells CASSIGTGGGNGYTF. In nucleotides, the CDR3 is TGCGCCAGCAGCATAGGGACAGGGGGCGGAAATGGCTACACCTTC.

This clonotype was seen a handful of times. This chain's CDR3 is CASSLAGLGDSKAFF. The CDR3 DNA follows: TGTGCCAGCAGTTTAGCAGGACTGGGGGATAGCAAAGCTTTCTTT. The J gene is TRBJ1-1, the V gene TRBV28; D may be TRBD1 (5 bases). This CDR3 comprises 15 residues. CDR1 MDHEN and CDR2 SYDVKM come from the germline V gene. The V gene lost 2 bases and the J gene lost 9 bases, with 19 bases spanning the gap.

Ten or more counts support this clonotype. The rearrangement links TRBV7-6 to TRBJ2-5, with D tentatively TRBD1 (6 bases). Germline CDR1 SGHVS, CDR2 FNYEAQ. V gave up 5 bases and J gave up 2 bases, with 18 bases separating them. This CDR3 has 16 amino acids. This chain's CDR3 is CASSPLSGDGQETQYF. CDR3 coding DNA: TGTGCCAGCAGCCCCCTATCAGGGGACGGACAAGAGACCCAGTACTTC.

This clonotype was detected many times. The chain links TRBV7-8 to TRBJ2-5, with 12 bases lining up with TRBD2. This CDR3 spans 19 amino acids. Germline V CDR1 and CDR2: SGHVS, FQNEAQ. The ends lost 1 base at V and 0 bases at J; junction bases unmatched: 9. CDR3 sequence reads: CASSLGGTSGRLYQETQYF. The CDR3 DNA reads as TGTGCCAGCAGCTTAGGCGGGACTAGCGGGCGATTGTACCAAGAGACCCAGTACTTC.

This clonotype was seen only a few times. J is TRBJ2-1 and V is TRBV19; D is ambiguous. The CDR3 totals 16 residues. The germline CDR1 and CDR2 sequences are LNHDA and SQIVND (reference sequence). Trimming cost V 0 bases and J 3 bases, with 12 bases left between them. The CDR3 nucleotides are TGTGCCAGTAGTATAGATCTAGTTGGAGTCTACAATGAGCAGTTCTTC. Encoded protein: CASSIDLVGVYNEQFF.

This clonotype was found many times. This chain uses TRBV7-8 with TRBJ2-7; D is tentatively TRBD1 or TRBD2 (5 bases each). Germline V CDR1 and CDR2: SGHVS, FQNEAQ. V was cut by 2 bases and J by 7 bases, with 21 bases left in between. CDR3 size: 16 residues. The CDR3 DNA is TGTGCCAGCAGCTTAACTAGGGCAGGGAGTCTATGGGAGCAGTACTTC. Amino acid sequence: CASSLTRAGSLWEQYF. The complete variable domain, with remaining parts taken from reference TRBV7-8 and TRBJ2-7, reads GAGVSQSPRYKVAKRGQDVALRCDPISGHVSLFWYQQALGQGPEFLTYFQNEAQLDKSGLPSDRFFAERPEGSVSTLKIQRTQQEDSAVYLCASSLTRAGSLWEQYFGPGTRLTVT.

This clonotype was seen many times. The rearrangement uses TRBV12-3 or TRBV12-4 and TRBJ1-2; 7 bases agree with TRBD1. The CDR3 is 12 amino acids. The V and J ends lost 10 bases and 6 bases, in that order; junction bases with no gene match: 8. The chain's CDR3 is CATLTTGNGYTF. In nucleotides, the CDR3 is TGTGCCACGCTAACGACAGGGAATGGCTACACCTTC.

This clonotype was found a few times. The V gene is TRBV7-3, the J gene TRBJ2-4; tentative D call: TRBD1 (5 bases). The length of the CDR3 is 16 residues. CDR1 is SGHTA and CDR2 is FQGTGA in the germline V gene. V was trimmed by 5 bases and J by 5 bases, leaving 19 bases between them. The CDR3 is CASSNTLKGAQNIQYF. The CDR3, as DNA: TGTGCCAGCAGCAACACGCTTAAAGGGGCCCAAAACATTCAGTACTTC.

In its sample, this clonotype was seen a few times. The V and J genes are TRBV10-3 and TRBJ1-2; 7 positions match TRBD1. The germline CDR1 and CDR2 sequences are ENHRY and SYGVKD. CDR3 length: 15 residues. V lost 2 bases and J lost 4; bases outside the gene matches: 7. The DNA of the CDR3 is TGTGCCATCAGTGAGATGACAGGGAGAATCTATGGCTACACCTTC. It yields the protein CAISEMTGRIYGYTF.

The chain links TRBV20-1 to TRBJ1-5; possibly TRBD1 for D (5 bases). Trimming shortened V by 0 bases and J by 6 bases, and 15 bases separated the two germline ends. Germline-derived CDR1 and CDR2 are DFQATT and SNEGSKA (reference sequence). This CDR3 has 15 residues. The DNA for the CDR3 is TGCAGTGCTAGAGATCCAGCCAGGGTCGGTCAGCCCCAGCATTTT. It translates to CSARDPARVGQPQHF.

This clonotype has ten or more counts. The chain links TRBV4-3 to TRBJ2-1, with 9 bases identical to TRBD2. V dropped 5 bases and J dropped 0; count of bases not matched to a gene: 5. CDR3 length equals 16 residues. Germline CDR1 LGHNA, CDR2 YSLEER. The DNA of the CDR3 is TGCGCCAGCAGCGACCTAGCGGGGTCCTCCTACAATGAGCAGTTCTTC. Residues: CASSDLAGSSYNEQFF.

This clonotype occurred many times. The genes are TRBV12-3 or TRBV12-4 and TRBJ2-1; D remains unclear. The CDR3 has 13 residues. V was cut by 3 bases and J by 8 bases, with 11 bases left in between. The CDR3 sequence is CASSFSRWDEQFF. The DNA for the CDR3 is TGTGCCAGCAGTTTTTCCCGTTGGGATGAGCAGTTCTTC.

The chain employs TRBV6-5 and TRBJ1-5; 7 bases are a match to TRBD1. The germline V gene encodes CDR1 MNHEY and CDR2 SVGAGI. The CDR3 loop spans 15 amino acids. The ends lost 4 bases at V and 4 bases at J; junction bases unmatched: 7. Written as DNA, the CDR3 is TGTGCCAGCAGTTCCATGGGGACAGCTAATCAGCCCCAGCATTTT. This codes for CASSSMGTANQPQHF.

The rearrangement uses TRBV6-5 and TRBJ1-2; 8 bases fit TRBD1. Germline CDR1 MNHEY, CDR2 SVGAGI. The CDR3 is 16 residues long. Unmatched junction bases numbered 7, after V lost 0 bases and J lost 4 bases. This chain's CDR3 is CASSYSEQGVIYGYTF. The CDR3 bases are TGTGCCAGCAGTTACTCGGAACAGGGGGTAATCTATGGCTACACCTTC.

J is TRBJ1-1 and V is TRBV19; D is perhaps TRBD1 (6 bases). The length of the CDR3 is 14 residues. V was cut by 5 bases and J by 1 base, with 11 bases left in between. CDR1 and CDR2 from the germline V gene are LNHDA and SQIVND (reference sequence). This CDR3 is CASSVSQGNTEAFF. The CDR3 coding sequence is TGTGCCAGTAGTGTTTCACAGGGGAACACTGAAGCTTTCTTT. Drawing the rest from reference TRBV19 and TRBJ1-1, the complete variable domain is DGGITQSPKYLFRKEGQNVTLSCEQNLNHDAMYWYRQDPGQGLRLIYYSQIVNDFQKGDIAEGYSVSREKKESFPLTVTSAQKNPTAFYLCASSVSQGNTEAFFGQGTRLTVV.

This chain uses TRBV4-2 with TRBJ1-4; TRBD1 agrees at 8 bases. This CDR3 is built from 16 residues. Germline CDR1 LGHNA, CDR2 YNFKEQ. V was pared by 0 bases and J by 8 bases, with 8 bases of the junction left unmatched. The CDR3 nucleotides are TGTGCCAGCAGCCAAGAGCGGACAGGGATTGAGGAAAAACTGTTTTTT. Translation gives CASSQERTGIEEKLFF.

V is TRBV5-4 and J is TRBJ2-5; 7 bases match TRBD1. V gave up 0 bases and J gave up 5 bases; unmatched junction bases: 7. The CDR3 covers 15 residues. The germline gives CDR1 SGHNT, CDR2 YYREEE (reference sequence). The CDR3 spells CASSLGGQMGETQYF. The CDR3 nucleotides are TGTGCCAGCAGCTTGGGGGGACAGATGGGGGAGACCCAGTACTTC.

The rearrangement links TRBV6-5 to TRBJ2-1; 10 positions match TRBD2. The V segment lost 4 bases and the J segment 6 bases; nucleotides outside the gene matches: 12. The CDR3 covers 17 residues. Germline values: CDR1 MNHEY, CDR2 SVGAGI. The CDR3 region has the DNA TGTGCCAGCAGTTCCCCCATATTAGCGGGGGGTACCAATGAGCAGTTCTTC. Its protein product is CASSSPILAGGTNEQFF.

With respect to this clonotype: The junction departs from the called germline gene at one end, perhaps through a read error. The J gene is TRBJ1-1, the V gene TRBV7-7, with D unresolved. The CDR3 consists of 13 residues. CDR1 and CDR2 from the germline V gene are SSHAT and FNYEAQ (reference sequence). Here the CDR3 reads CASSPNENTEAFF. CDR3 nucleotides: TGTGCTAGCAGCCCCAACGAGAACACTGAAGCTTTCTTT.

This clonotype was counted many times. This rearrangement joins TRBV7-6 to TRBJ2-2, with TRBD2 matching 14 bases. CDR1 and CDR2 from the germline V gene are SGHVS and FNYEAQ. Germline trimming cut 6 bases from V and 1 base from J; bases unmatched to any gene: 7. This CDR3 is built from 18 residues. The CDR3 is CASRAPGLAGVNTGELFF. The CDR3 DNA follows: TGTGCCAGCAGGGCGCCGGGACTAGCGGGGGTGAACACCGGGGAGCTGTTTTTT.

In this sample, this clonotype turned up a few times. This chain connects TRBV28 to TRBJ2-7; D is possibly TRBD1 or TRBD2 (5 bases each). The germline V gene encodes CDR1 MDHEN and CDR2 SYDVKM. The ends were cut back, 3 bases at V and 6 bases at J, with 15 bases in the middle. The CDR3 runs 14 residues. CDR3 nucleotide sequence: TGTGCCAGCAGTTTGGGGACCATTGGGGTCGAGCAGTACTTC. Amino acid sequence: CASSLGTIGVEQYF.

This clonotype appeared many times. The CDR3 loop reads CASSPSQGYEQYF. The CDR3 nucleotides are TGTGCCAGCAGCCCAAGCCAGGGATACGAGCAGTACTTC. The chain has TRBV7-8 and TRBJ2-7; maybe TRBD1 (5 bases). Germline CDR1 SGHVS, CDR2 FQNEAQ. CDR3 size: 13 residues. The V gene lost 5 bases and the J gene lost 4 bases, with 12 bases spanning the gap.

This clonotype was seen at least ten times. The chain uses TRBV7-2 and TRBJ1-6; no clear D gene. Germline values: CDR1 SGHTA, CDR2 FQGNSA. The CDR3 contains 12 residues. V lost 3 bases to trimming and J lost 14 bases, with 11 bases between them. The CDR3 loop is CASSFGDLSLHF. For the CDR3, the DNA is TGTGCCAGCAGCTTTGGGGATCTCTCCCTCCACTTT.

CDR3 sequence (DNA): TGTGCCAGTTCCTTCCGGGGGCGCAGCAATGAGCAGTTCTTC. Translating it yields CASSFRGRSNEQFF. The chain carries TRBV19 and TRBJ2-1; TRBD1 or TRBD2 may be the D gene (6 bases each). CDR1 and CDR2 from the germline V gene are LNHDA and SQIVND (reference sequence). V gave up 8 bases and J gave up 6 bases, with 17 bases separating them. CDR3 size: 14 residues.

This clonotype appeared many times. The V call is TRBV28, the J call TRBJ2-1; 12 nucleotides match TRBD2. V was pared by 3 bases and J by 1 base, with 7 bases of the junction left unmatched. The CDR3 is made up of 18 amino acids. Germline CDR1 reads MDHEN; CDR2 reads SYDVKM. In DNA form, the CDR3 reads TGTGCCAGCAGTTTTCCTAGCGGGGGGGACCAGTCCTACAATGAGCAGTTCTTC. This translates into CASSFPSGGDQSYNEQFF. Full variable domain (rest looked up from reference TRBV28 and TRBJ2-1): DVKVTQSSRYLVKRTGEKVFLECVQDMDHENMFWYRQDPGLGLRLIYFSYDVKMKEKGDIPEGYSVSREKKERFSLILESASTNQTSMYLCASSFPSGGDQSYNEQFFGPGTRLTVL.

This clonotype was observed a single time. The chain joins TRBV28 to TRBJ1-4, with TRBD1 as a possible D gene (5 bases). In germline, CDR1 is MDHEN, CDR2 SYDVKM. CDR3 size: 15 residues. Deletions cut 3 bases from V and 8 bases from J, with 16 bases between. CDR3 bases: TGTGCCAGCAGTTTCAAAGGGGCCTGGGGGGAAAAACTGTTTTTT. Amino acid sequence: CASSFKGAWGEKLFF.

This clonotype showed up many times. The CDR3: CASSLFGGGDSYNEQFF. In DNA, the CDR3 is TGTGCCAGCAGTTTATTCGGCGGGGGAGATTCCTACAATGAGCAGTTCTTC. This chain uses TRBV27 with TRBJ2-1; 7 bases line up with TRBD2. After removal of 1 base from V and 1 base from J, the junction contained 7 bases not matched to a gene. Germline values: CDR1 MNHEY, CDR2 SMNVEV (reference sequence). The CDR3 has 17 residues.

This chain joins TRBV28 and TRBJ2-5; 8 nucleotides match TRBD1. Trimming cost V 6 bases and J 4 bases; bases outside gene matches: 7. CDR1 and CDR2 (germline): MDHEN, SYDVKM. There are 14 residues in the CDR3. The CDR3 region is CASRTLTGGETQYF. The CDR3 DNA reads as TGTGCCAGCAGGACCCTCACAGGGGGAGAGACCCAGTACTTC.